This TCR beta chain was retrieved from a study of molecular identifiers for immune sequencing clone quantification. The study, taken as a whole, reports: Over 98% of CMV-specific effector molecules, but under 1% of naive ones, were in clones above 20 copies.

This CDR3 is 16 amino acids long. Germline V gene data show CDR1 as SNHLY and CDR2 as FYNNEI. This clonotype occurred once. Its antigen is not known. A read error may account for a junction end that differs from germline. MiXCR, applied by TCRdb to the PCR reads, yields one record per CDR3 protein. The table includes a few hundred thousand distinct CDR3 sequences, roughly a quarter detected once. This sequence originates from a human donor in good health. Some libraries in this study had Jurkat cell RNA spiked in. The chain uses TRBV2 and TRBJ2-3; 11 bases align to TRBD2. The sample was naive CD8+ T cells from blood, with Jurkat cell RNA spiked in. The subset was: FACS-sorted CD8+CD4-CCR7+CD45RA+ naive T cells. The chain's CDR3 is CGSRPLAGGPADTRYF. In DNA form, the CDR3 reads TGTGGCAGCAGACCCTTAGCGGGGGGGCCGGCAGATACGCGGTATTTT.